The entry below describes one T cell receptor beta chain. The sample originates from a study of T cells after yellow fever vaccination. This CDR3 region has 18 residues. From germline, CDR1 is LGHNA and CDR2 YNFKEQ. V was cut by 4 bases and J by 0 bases, with 20 bases left in between. TCRdb passed the 5' RACE reads through MiXCR, listing each CDR3 protein once. The sample shows fewer than 650,000 distinct CDR3 sequences, 20% to 25% of them seen only once. The TCR comes from a young man who received the YFV17D yellow fever vaccine. The starting material was PBMCs, obtained about 21 days after the first yellow fever vaccination. The V and J genes are TRBV4-2 and TRBJ2-3, with a tentative D call TRBD2 (5 bases). This CDR3 is CASSPNAGTPLSTDTQYF. The DNA of the CDR3 is TGTGCCAGCAGCCCCAACGCGGGTACACCGCTCAGCACAGATACGCAGTATTTT.